This TCR beta chain was captured in a study of CD4+ T cells in melanoma. J was trimmed by 4 bases and V by 1 base; bases with no gene match: 13. CDR3 length equals 19 residues. In germline, CDR1 is LNHNV, CDR2 YYDKDF (reference sequence). To note about this clone: Its antigen is unknown.

Whole-study results and caveats: A reported correlation linked neoantigen-specific CD4+ T cells to CD8+, macrophage and B cell function. In melanoma, neoantigen-specific CD4+ T cells reportedly differed in differentiation state.

TCRdb keeps only in-frame clones here, not all; method: immunoSEQ multiplex PCR. This table has more than 90,000 clones, about 90% appearing once. This chain uses TRBV15 with TRBJ1-2, with TRBD1 identical over 12 bases. The sample consisted of peripheral blood. The sequence was collected from a human donor with melanoma. CDR3 sequence: CATSRGVSGTGGAGYGYTF. The CDR3 region has the DNA TGTGCCACCAGCAGAGGAGTATCCGGGACAGGGGGCGCGGGCTATGGCTACACCTTC.